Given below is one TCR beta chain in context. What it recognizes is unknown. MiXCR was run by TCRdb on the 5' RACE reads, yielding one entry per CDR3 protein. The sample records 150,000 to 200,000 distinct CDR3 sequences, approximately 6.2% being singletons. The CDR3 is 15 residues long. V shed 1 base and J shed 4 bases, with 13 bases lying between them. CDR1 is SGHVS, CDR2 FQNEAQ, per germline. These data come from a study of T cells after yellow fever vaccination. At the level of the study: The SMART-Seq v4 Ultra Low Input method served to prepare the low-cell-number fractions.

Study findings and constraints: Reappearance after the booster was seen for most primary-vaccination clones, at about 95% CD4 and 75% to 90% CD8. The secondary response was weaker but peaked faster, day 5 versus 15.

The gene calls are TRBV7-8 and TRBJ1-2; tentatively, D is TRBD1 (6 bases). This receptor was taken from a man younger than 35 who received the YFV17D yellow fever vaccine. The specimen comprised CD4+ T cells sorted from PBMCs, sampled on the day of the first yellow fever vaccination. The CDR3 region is CASSLGAQGAYGYTF. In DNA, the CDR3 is TGTGCCAGCAGCTTAGGGGCACAGGGTGCCTATGGCTACACCTTC.